This T cell receptor beta chain was captured by sequencing in a study of patients and donors after allogeneic stem cell transplantation. TCRdb passed the RT-PCR reads through MiXCR, listing each CDR3 protein once. Seen here are approximately 200,000 distinct CDR3 sequences, 41% observed once, and the top ten hold 33%. Sequencing was performed on blood, either unsorted or a sorted T cell fraction (not recorded which). The source is a human donor who was either an allogeneic HSCT recipient or a stem cell or donor lymphocyte infusion donor (not recorded which). It is not recorded whose cells these are; they may come from a transplant donor.

The CDR3 region is CASSYSTFEAFF. DNA of the CDR3: TGTGCCAGCAGTTATTCGACGTTTGAAGCTTTCTTT. This chain links TRBV6-6 with TRBJ1-1; D unresolved. The germline V gene encodes CDR1 MNHNY and CDR2 SVGAGI (reference sequence). Trimming left V 3 bases short and J 7 bases short, with 9 bases between. The CDR3 consists of 12 residues.